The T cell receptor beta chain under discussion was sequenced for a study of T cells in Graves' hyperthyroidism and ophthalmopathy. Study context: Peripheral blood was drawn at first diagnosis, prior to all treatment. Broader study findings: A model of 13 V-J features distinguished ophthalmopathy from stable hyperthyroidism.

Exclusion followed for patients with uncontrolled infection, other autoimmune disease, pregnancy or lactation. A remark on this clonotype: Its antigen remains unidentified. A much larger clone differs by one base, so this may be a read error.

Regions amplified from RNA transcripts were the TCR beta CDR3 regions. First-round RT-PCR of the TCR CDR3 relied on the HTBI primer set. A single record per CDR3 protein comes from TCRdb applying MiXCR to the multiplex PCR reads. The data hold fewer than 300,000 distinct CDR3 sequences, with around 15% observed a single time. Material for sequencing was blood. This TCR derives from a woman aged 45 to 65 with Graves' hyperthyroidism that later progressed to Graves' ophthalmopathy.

CDR3 residues: CATSETGANGETQYF. In DNA form, the CDR3 reads TGTGCCACCAGTGAAACCGGAGCAAATGGAGAGACCCAGTACTTC. The chain employs TRBV24-1 and TRBJ2-5; no definite D call. The germline V gene encodes CDR1 KGHDR and CDR2 SFDVKD. The CDR3 runs to 15 residues. V dropped 4 bases and J dropped 4 bases, with 15 bases sitting between them.